The present TCR beta chain was sequenced within a study of blood T cells in healthy people across ages. Whole-study findings and limits: Relative to aged donors, long-lived donors carried more naive CD4+ cells and displayed higher diversity.

CDR1 SNHLY and CDR2 FYNNEI come from the germline V gene. V was clipped by 7 bases and J by 5 bases, with 15 bases between them. The CDR3 sequence is 14 residues long. Note on this clonotype: The antigen is not known.

A second PCR of roughly 7 to 11 cycles used a sample-barcoded 5' primer and a J-beta primer mix. Using its own MiXCR run on the 5' RACE reads, TCRdb lists one record per CDR3 protein. Of under 1,000,000 distinct CDR3 sequences in the sample, about half were seen once. This receptor was obtained from an elderly man in good health. The sequencing sample was made of blood. The chain links TRBV2 to TRBJ2-1; no clear D gene. CDR3 region: CASKLGQDNNEQFF. For the CDR3, the DNA is TGTGCCAGCAAATTAGGGCAGGATAACAATGAGCAGTTCTTC.